This T cell receptor (beta chain) comes out of a study of Ad26.COV2.S vaccination and SARS-CoV-2 variants. Specified treatment: around 19 received Ad26.COV2.S at low or high dose, single or two shots; about 5 received placebo; per-sample allocation not given. Collection of the samples took place on day 63 after the first injection of vaccine or placebo. TCRdb's table, derived via immunoSEQ multiplex PCR, lists solely in-frame clones and lacks some. This table has more than 250,000 clones, approximately 87% appearing once. The CDR3 has 15 amino acids. Germline V gives CDR1 SGHTS, CDR2 YDEGEE. V shed 3 bases and J 6 bases; nucleotides not matched to a gene: 6.

The sequenced sample was peripheral blood, obtained in a trial of Ad26.COV2.S vaccine versus placebo. The V and J genes are TRBV5-8 and TRBJ2-1; 10 bases fit TRBD2. The clonotype originates from a person between 18 and 59 years old who received the Ad26.COV2.S COVID-19 vaccine or a placebo. CDR3 region: CASSYSGRPFNEQFF. In DNA form, the CDR3 reads TGTGCCAGCAGCTATAGCGGGAGGCCCTTCAATGAGCAGTTCTTC.